The present entry profiles one T cell receptor (beta chain) with its context. Its antigen is not identified. The table came from immunoSEQ multiplex PCR; TCRdb's copy has only in-frame clones and leaves some out. Of roughly 200,000 clones listed, roughly 72% are singletons. These data belong to a study of cytotoxic CD8 clonotypes in ibrutinib-treated CLL. About the study: The patient breakdown showed more than nine relapsed/refractory and approximately 15 treatment-naive cases, with fewer than 18 IGHV unmutated. A mean of roughly 250,000 productive templates and approximately 100,000 productive rearrangements was obtained per sample.

Overall study results and limits: Pretreatment clonality was elevated relative to age-matched healthy donors and paralleled circulating CD8+ T-cell counts. The study found clonality rose at ibrutinib response, then fell toward baseline at progression.

The source was PBMCs, collected after 24 months of ibrutinib treatment. The source is a human donor with chronic lymphocytic leukemia.

The CDR3 DNA follows: TGCGCCAGCAGTCAATTATGGGTCTTCGTGCAGGCGAACTATGGCTACACCTTC. Protein: CASSQLWVFVQANYGYTF. This chain joins TRBV23-1 and TRBJ1-2, with D hard to call. TRBV23-1 is assigned to the ORF class and has an uncertain function. There are 18 residues in the CDR3. V lost 1 base and J lost 2, with 20 bases in between.